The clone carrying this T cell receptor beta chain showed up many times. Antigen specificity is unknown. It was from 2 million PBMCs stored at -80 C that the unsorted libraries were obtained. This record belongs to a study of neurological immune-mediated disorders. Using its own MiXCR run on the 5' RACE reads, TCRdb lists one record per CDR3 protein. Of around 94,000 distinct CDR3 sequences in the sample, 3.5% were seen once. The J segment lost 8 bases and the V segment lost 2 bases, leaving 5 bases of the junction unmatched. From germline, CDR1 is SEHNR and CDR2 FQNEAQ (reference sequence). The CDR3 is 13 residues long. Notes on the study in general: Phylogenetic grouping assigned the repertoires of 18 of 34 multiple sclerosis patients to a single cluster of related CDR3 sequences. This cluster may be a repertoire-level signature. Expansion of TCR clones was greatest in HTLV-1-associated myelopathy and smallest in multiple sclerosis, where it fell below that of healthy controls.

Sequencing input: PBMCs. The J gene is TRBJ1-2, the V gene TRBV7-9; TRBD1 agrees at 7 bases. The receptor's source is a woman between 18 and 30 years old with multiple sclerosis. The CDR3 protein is CASSLRDSSGYTF. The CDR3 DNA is TGTGCCAGCAGCTTAAGGGACAGCTCGGGCTACACCTTC.